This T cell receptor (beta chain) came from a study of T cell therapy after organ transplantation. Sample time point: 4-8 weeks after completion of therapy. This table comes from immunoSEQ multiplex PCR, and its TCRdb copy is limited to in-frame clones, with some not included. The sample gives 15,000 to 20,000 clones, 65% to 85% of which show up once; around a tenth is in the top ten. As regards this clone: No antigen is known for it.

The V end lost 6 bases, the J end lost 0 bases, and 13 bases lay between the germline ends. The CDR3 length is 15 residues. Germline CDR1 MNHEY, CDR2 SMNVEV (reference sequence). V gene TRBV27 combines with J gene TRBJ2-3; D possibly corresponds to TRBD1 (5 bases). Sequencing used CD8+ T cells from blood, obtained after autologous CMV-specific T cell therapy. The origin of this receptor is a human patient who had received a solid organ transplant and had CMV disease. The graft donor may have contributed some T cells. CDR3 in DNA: TGTGCCAGCAGCCCCCAGACAGTCAGCACAGATACGCAGTATTTT. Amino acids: CASSPQTVSTDTQYF.